The 17 T cell receptor beta chains given below trace back to one sample, sequenced in a study of T-cell memory formation after mild COVID-19. TCRdb itself ran the 5' RACE reads through MiXCR, one entry per CDR3 protein. The sample records approximately 270,000 distinct CDR3 sequences, 16% being singletons. Sequencing used PBMCs or a T cell subset sorted from them (not recorded which). The receptor source for this set is a young man who had mild COVID-19 (a few samples of this study predate the infection). Cell type and time point are not known.

Only a few counts were recorded for this clonotype. CDR3 bases: TGTGCCAGCAGCTCCCACGAGCGGGGGGACGCACGTGCAGATACGCAGTATTTT. It yields the protein CASSSHERGDARADTQYF. This chain uses TRBV7-3 with TRBJ2-3, with TRBD2 identical over 9 bases. CDR1 and CDR2 from the germline V gene are SGHTA and FQGTGA. The CDR3 length is 18 residues. V lost 4 bases and J lost 4; bases outside the gene matches: 15. Full variable domain (rest looked up from reference TRBV7-3 and TRBJ2-3): GAGVSQTPSNKVTEKGKYVELRCDPISGHTALYWYRQSLGQGPEFLIYFQGTGAADDSGLPNDRFFAVRPEGSVSTLKIQRTERGDSAVYLCASSSHERGDARADTQYFGPGTRLTVL.

The rearrangement uses TRBV15 and TRBJ2-4, with D perhaps matching TRBD2 (5 bases). Germline loops: CDR1 LNHNV, CDR2 YYDKDF (reference sequence). The CDR3 loop spans 17 amino acids. Trimming took 0 bases from V and 2 from J, leaving 14 bases between them. The CDR3 DNA reads as TGTGCCACCAGCAGAGATAGGGCAGAGGGTACCAAAAACATTCAGTACTTC. Translated: CATSRDRAEGTKNIQYF.

The chain employs TRBV12-3 or TRBV12-4 and TRBJ2-7; D is undetermined. The CDR3 contains 13 residues. V was pared by 5 bases and J by 3 bases, with 11 bases between. Written as DNA, the CDR3 is TGTGCCAGCAGTCAGAACATCTTCTACGAGCAGTACGTC. It yields the protein CASSQNIFYEQYV.

The table lists this clonotype with many counts. This rearrangement joins TRBV4-1 to TRBJ2-4; D is possibly TRBD1 (7 bases). Germline lookup yields CDR1 MGHRA and CDR2 YSYEKL. CDR3 length: 17 amino acids. V was pared by 5 bases and J by 2 bases, with 19 bases between. The CDR3 nucleotides are TGCGCCAGCAGCTACAAACAGGGGAGGCCACCCAAAAACATTCAGTACTTC. Protein sequence: CASSYKQGRPPKNIQYF.

V gene TRBV10-3 combines with J gene TRBJ2-7; TRBD1 is a possible D gene (6 bases). V shed 5 bases and J shed 3 bases, with 8 bases lying between them. There are 12 residues in the CDR3. Germline V gene data show CDR1 as ENHRY and CDR2 as SYGVKD. In nucleotides, the CDR3 is TGTGCCATCAGTCCGACAGGCTACGAGCAGTACGTC. Translating gives CAISPTGYEQYV.

The chain links TRBV18 to TRBJ1-2; tentative D call: TRBD1 (5 bases). The CDR3 runs 14 residues. With 3 bases removed from V and 8 bases from J, the gap between germline ends came to 16 bases. Looked up from germline, CDR1 is KGHSH and CDR2 is LQKENI. CDR3 sequence: CASSPPGAASGYTF. The CDR3 DNA sequence: TGTGCCAGCTCACCGCCCGGGGCAGCTAGCGGCTACACCTTC.

In nucleotides, the CDR3 is TGTGCCAGCAGTTACGGGGACAGGAGGTATAATTCACCCCTCCACTTT. Translating gives CASSYGDRRYNSPLHF. This chain connects TRBV6-5 to TRBJ1-6, with 8 bases identical to TRBD1. After removal of 2 bases from V and 4 bases from J, the junction contained 4 bases not matched to a gene. The length of the CDR3 is 16 residues. Germline assignment: CDR1 MNHEY and CDR2 SVGAGI.

This clonotype came up a few times. The chain joins TRBV6-5 to TRBJ1-2; no clear D gene. CDR1 MNHEY and CDR2 SVGAGI come from the germline V gene. V lost 2 bases and J lost 7, with 17 bases in between. This CDR3 spans 15 amino acids. The CDR3 DNA sequence: TGTGCCAGCAGTTACATGGGGTCGGGTACTATTGGCTACACCTTC. It codes for CASSYMGSGTIGYTF.

The chain is built from TRBV4-3 and TRBJ2-4; TRBD1 or TRBD2 may be the D gene (6 bases each). Between the trimmed V and J ends, which lost 0 bases and 9 bases, there was a span of 12 bases. Looked up from germline, CDR1 is LGHNA and CDR2 is YSLEER. This CDR3 spans 14 amino acids. The CDR3 coding sequence is TGCGCCAGCAGCCAAGATGGGGGGCAGGGCATTCAGTACTTC. Its protein is CASSQDGGQGIQYF.

The chain carries TRBV4-3 and TRBJ2-2; no firm D call. The germline CDR1 and CDR2 sequences are LGHNA and YSLEER. The CDR3 loop spans 17 amino acids. Deletions cut 0 bases from V and 5 bases from J, with 16 bases between. Here the CDR3 DNA reads TGCGCCAGCAGCCAAGATCCCCCCCGGGCCGGGACCGGGGAGCTGTTTTTT. This translates into CASSQDPPRAGTGELFF.

This clonotype was counted a few times. V is TRBV7-8 and J is TRBJ2-5, with D maybe TRBD2 (5 bases). CDR3 size: 15 residues. Germline loops: CDR1 SGHVS, CDR2 FQNEAQ. V was clipped by 5 bases and J by 4 bases, with 17 bases between them. CDR3 residues: CASSPPGLAGETQYF. CDR3 nucleotides: TGTGCCAGCAGCCCCCCCGGCCTGGCGGGAGAGACCCAGTACTTC.

This chain uses TRBV27 with TRBJ2-7, with D perhaps matching TRBD1 (6 bases). CDR1 and CDR2 from the germline V gene are MNHEY and SMNVEV (reference sequence). Trimming left V 4 bases short and J 4 bases short, with 14 bases between. The CDR3 has 14 residues. DNA of the CDR3: TGTGCCAGCAGTTCATCCGGGACAATTTACGAGCAGTACTTC. This translates into CASSSSGTIYEQYF.

For this clonotype: Relative to the germline gene, one junction end is altered; a read error may explain this. V gene TRBV7-7 combines with J gene TRBJ2-2; D uncertain. The CDR3 contains 16 residues. Per germline, CDR1 SSHAT and CDR2 FNYEAQ (reference sequence). CDR3 region: CASSLAAAGYTGELFF. CDR3 coding DNA: TGTGCTAGCAGCTTAGCTGCGGCAGGCTACACCGGGGAGCTGTTTTTT.

The chain couples TRBV5-1 to TRBJ2-1; 9 positions agree with TRBD1. CDR3 length equals 14 residues. In germline, CDR1 is SGHRS, CDR2 YFSETQ. V trimming: 4 bases; J trimming: 6 bases; junction bases outside the gene matches: 5. The CDR3 spells CASSPGQGFNEQFF. CDR3 sequence (DNA): TGCGCCAGCAGCCCGGGACAGGGTTTCAATGAGCAGTTCTTC. The full variable domain, with the rest looked up from reference TRBV5-1 and TRBJ2-1, is KAGVTQTPRYLIKTRGQQVTLSCSPISGHRSVSWYQQTPGQGLQFLFEYFSETQRNKGNFPGRFSGRQFSNSRSEMNVSTLELGDSALYLCASSPGQGFNEQFFGPGTRLTVL.

The chain couples TRBV7-9 to TRBJ2-7, with 13 nucleotides matching TRBD2. Germline CDR1 and CDR2: SEHNR and FQNEAQ (reference sequence). The CDR3 totals 16 residues. The trim removed 1 base at V and 2 bases at J, leaving 2 bases unmatched. This CDR3 is CASSLEGLAGTYEQYV. The CDR3 coding sequence is TGTGCCAGCAGCTTAGAGGGACTAGCGGGAACCTACGAGCAGTACGTC.

The CDR3 DNA is TGTGCCAGTAAGATATCTACCGGGGAGCTGTTTTTT. Encoded protein: CASKISTGELFF. This sequence joins TRBV19 and TRBJ2-2; D is uncertain. Trimming stripped 7 bases from V and 5 bases from J, with 8 bases between. CDR1 and CDR2 from the germline V gene are LNHDA and SQIVND (reference sequence). The CDR3 covers 12 residues.

The J gene is TRBJ1-1, the V gene TRBV7-2; D is undetermined. This CDR3 is built from 16 residues. Germline CDR1 is SGHTA and CDR2 is FQGNSA. Trimming cost V 1 base and J 2 bases, with 14 bases left between them. CDR3: CASSLDPPGRNTEAFF. For the CDR3, the DNA is TGTGCCAGCAGCTTAGATCCCCCCGGGAGAAACACTGAAGCTTTCTTT. The full variable domain, in which reference TRBV7-2 and TRBJ1-1 provide the parts outside the CDR3, is GAGVSQSPSNKVTEKGKDVELRCDPISGHTALYWYRQSLGQGLEFLIYFQGNSAPDKSGLPSDRFSAERTGGSVSTLTIQRTQQEDSAVYLCASSLDPPGRNTEAFFGQGTRLTVV.